Presented here are 24 T cell receptor beta chains from one specimen sequenced in a study of blood T cells in healthy people across ages. Through a sample-barcoded 5' primer and a J-beta primer mix, a second PCR was run for roughly 7 to 11 cycles. Each CDR3 protein gets one entry after TCRdb re-called the 5' RACE reads with MiXCR. This table holds hundreds of thousands of distinct CDR3 sequences, 50% to 65% found once. Sample: blood. The receptors derive from a man aged 80 or over in good health.

This clonotype has a handful of counts. V is TRBV5-1 and J is TRBJ2-7, with TRBD2 as a possible D gene (5 bases). There are 15 residues in the CDR3. Germline values: CDR1 SGHRS, CDR2 YFSETQ. V was pared by 4 bases and J by 3 bases, with 17 bases between. Here the CDR3 reads CASSDRRGIIYEQYF. The CDR3 nucleotides read TGCGCCAGCAGCGATAGGCGAGGGATAATCTACGAGCAGTACTTC.

This rearrangement joins TRBV5-1 to TRBJ2-4; D may match TRBD1 or TRBD2 (5 bases each). Gene TRBJ2-7 matches the end of the DNA better, so the J call may be wrong. The germline gives CDR1 SGHRS, CDR2 YFSETQ. This CDR3 comprises 14 residues. The CDR3 bases are TGCGCCAGCAGACTGCAGGGAGAATTGGGCGAGCAGTACTTC. Its translation: CASRLQGELGEQYF.

V gene TRBV4-1 combines with J gene TRBJ2-5; tentatively, D is TRBD2 (5 bases). Trimming removed 1 base from V and 4 bases from J, with 10 bases in between. Germline V gene lookup returns CDR1 MGHRA and CDR2 YSYEKL. The CDR3 has 14 residues. CDR3: CASSQGAVRETQYF. In DNA form, the CDR3 reads TGCGCCAGCAGCCAAGGAGCGGTTCGAGAGACCCAGTACTTC.

The chain has TRBV7-6 and TRBJ2-3, with D possibly TRBD2 on 6 matching bases. In germline, CDR1 is SGHVS, CDR2 FNYEAQ. V was shortened by 5 bases and J by 14 bases, with 23 bases between the two germline ends. The CDR3 loop spans 14 amino acids. The CDR3 DNA reads as TGTGCCAGCAGCGTCAGCGGCGGGACCACCACCGCGTATTTT. It codes for CASSVSGGTTTAYF.

This clonotype was seen only a few times. The chain joins TRBV5-1 to TRBJ2-7, with a tentative D call TRBD1 (6 bases). Germline V gives CDR1 SGHRS, CDR2 YFSETQ. Trimming removed 5 bases at V and 3 bases at J, with 27 bases between. The CDR3 is made up of 18 amino acids. The CDR3 bases are TGCGCCAGCAGGACCGTTCCAAACGCTGGGGACACCCACTACGAGCAGTACTTC. Its protein product is CASRTVPNAGDTHYEQYF.

V and J are TRBV3-1 and TRBJ1-1, with no clear D. This CDR3 has 14 amino acids. Trimming pared 1 base from V and 5 bases from J, leaving 11 bases between. Germline V lookup: CDR1 LGHDT, CDR2 YNNKEL (reference sequence). Here the CDR3 reads CASSQAAGSTEAFF. CDR3 sequence (DNA): TGTGCCAGCAGCCAAGCGGCAGGAAGTACTGAAGCTTTCTTT.

There are a few counts of this clonotype. The CDR3 coding sequence is TGTGCCAGCAGTTATTCCGGGACAGCGGGAAACATTCAGTACTTC. Encoded protein: CASSYSGTAGNIQYF. The chain recombines TRBV6-5 with TRBJ2-4; D is possibly TRBD1 (7 bases). The CDR3 length is 15 residues. In germline, CDR1 is MNHEY, CDR2 SVGAGI. Trimming took 3 bases from V and 6 from J, leaving 15 bases between them.

This clonotype was seen more than once but under ten times. The genes are TRBV9 and TRBJ2-4; D is unclear. The J call may be in error: the DNA end matches TRBJ2-7 better. Germline V gene lookup returns CDR1 SGDLS and CDR2 YYNGEE. The length of the CDR3 is 14 residues. In DNA form, the CDR3 reads TGTGCCAGCAGCGGGTTCCCAGGAAACCACGAGCAGTACTTC. The encoded protein is CASSGFPGNHEQYF.

This clonotype has only a few counts. The rearrangement links TRBV5-1 to TRBJ2-7; possibly TRBD1 for D (5 bases). CDR3 length: 13 amino acids. The germline gives CDR1 SGHRS, CDR2 YFSETQ. V was pared by 4 bases and J by 3 bases, with 11 bases between. The CDR3 region has the DNA TGCGCCAGCAGCGTGACAGCGAACTACGAGCAGTACTTC. As protein: CASSVTANYEQYF.

The chain employs TRBV10-3 and TRBJ2-7; 10 nucleotides align to TRBD1. Per germline, CDR1 ENHRY and CDR2 SYGVKD. The CDR3 extends over 14 amino acids. V trimming: 4 bases; J trimming: 4 bases; junction bases outside the gene matches: 4. The CDR3 region has the DNA TGTGCCATCAGTGCGGGGACAGGGGTGTACGAGCAGTACTTC. This gives the protein CAISAGTGVYEQYF.

This chain links TRBV29-1 with TRBJ2-3, with 11 bases that match TRBD2. Unmatched junction bases numbered 26, after V lost 1 base and J lost 14 bases. The CDR3 extends over 19 amino acids. CDR1 and CDR2 from the germline V gene are SQVTM and ANQGSEA. CDR3 protein: CSVEATGLAGGKWGRDAYF. DNA of the CDR3: TGCAGCGTTGAAGCCACGGGGCTAGCGGGAGGTAAGTGGGGGAGAGACGCGTATTTT.

The chain uses TRBV6-5 and TRBJ2-7; 13 positions agree with TRBD2. Germline CDR1 reads MNHEY; CDR2 reads SVGAGI. The junction had 5 bases not matched to a gene; V was cut back by 2 bases and J by 7 bases. CDR3 size: 15 residues. The CDR3 nucleotides are TGTGCCAGCAGTTACCGGACTAGCGGGAGCAATGAGCAGTACTTC. Translated, it gives CASSYRTSGSNEQYF.

The rearrangement links TRBV27 to TRBJ2-1; a weak D match, TRBD2 (6 bases). The CDR3 consists of 15 residues. Germline values: CDR1 MNHEY, CDR2 SMNVEV (reference sequence). The ends were cut back, 5 bases at V and 4 bases at J, with 15 bases in the middle. CDR3 amino acids: CASSQPGGPYNEQFF. The CDR3 DNA sequence: TGTGCCAGCAGTCAACCCGGGGGACCATACAATGAGCAGTTCTTC.

The CDR3: CASSPRGSGIPSYEQYF. The CDR3 DNA follows: TGTGCCAGCAGCCCCCGAGGTAGCGGGATCCCTTCCTACGAGCAGTACTTC. The chain recombines TRBV14 with TRBJ2-7; 8 nucleotides agree with TRBD2. The CDR3 length is 17 residues. With V trimmed by 4 bases and J by 1 base, 12 bases remained unmatched. Germline lookup yields CDR1 SGHDN and CDR2 FVKESK.

This clonotype was detected a few times. This chain links TRBV27 with TRBJ2-1, with TRBD2 matching over 11 bases. J was trimmed by 3 bases and V by 3 bases; bases with no gene match: 4. Germline CDR1 and CDR2: MNHEY and SMNVEV (reference sequence). The CDR3 extends over 16 amino acids. Here the CDR3 DNA reads TGTGCCAGCAGTTTCACTAGCGGGAGCGACTACAATGAGCAGTTCTTC. Amino acids: CASSFTSGSDYNEQFF.

This clonotype was detected once. The chain combines TRBV18 with TRBJ2-1; D is ambiguous. This CDR3 region has 13 residues. CDR1 is KGHSH and CDR2 is LQKENI in the germline V gene. With 3 bases removed from V and 7 bases from J, the gap between germline ends came to 10 bases. The CDR3 region is CASSPPTRNEQFF. CDR3 DNA sequence: TGTGCCAGCTCACCGCCTACAAGGAATGAGCAGTTCTTC.

The chain has TRBV12-3 or TRBV12-4 and TRBJ2-1; TRBD1 agrees at 10 bases. There are 14 residues in the CDR3. V dropped 3 bases and J dropped 10; count of bases not matched to a gene: 6. The CDR3 bases are TGTGCCAGCAGTTTCGGGACAGGGGTGGAGGAGCAGTTCTTC. Its protein is CASSFGTGVEEQFF.

V and J are TRBV7-2 and TRBJ2-1, with 10 bases fitting TRBD2. Germline V gives CDR1 SGHTA, CDR2 FQGNSA. This CDR3 has 17 amino acids. J lost 5 bases, V lost 1 base, and 8 bases had no gene match. CDR3 coding DNA: TGTGCCAGCAGCTTAGATAGGGGGCTAGCGGGAGACAATGAGCAGTTCTTC. This gives the protein CASSLDRGLAGDNEQFF.

This clonotype was seen only a few times. The CDR3 coding sequence is TGTGCCAGCAGTTACGGGGGAGATGTGTTTTTT. Its translation is CASSYGGDVFF. V gene TRBV6-6 combines with J gene TRBJ1-4, with D maybe TRBD1 (5 bases). Germline V gene data show CDR1 as MNHNY and CDR2 as SVGAGI (reference sequence). With 2 bases removed from V and 15 bases from J, the gap between germline ends came to 10 bases. The CDR3 runs 11 residues.

The V call is TRBV2, the J call TRBJ2-1; TRBD2 might be the D (5 bases). Germline loops: CDR1 SNHLY, CDR2 FYNNEI. The CDR3 is 16 amino acids. V dropped 2 bases and J dropped 6 bases, with 17 bases sitting between them. For the CDR3, the DNA is TGTGCCAGCAGTGAACCCGGGGTGGCCTTTGGCAATGAGCAGTTCTTC. It translates to CASSEPGVAFGNEQFF.

This clonotype has a handful of counts. The V call is TRBV28, the J call TRBJ2-3, with TRBD2 as a possible D gene (7 bases). CDR1 and CDR2 from the germline V gene are MDHEN and SYDVKM. V lost 3 bases to trimming and J lost 1 base, with 11 bases between them. The CDR3 loop spans 15 amino acids. The CDR3 loop reads CASSFRGAGTDTQYF. The DNA for the CDR3 is TGTGCCAGCAGTTTCCGGGGGGCTGGCACAGATACGCAGTATTTT.

The chain links TRBV9 to TRBJ2-3; D is unresolved. V gave up 0 bases and J gave up 10 bases, with 12 bases separating them. Germline assignment: CDR1 SGDLS and CDR2 YYNGEE. CDR3 size: 13 residues. The CDR3 DNA reads as TGTGCCAGCAGCGTAGTATCGGGTTTGGCGCAGTATTTT. This translates into CASSVVSGLAQYF.

J is TRBJ1-5 and V is TRBV5-5; D is possibly TRBD1 (5 bases). Trimming took off 4 bases at V and 2 bases at J, with 10 bases between the two ends. CDR1 is SGHKS, CDR2 YYEKEE, per germline (reference sequence). The CDR3 consists of 14 residues. In nucleotides, the CDR3 is TGTGCCAGCAGCGGGACCTCTGGCAATCAGCCCCAGCATTTT. This sequence encodes CASSGTSGNQPQHF.

This clonotype has more than one count but fewer than ten. This rearrangement joins TRBV6-6 to TRBJ2-5; TRBD1 matches 7 bases. Germline CDR1 is MNHNY and CDR2 is SVGAGI (reference sequence). Trimming cost V 5 bases and J 2 bases; bases outside gene matches: 8. This CDR3 is 15 amino acids long. The CDR3: CASSQIRTGQETQYF. The CDR3, as DNA: TGTGCCAGCAGTCAAATACGGACAGGACAAGAGACCCAGTACTTC.